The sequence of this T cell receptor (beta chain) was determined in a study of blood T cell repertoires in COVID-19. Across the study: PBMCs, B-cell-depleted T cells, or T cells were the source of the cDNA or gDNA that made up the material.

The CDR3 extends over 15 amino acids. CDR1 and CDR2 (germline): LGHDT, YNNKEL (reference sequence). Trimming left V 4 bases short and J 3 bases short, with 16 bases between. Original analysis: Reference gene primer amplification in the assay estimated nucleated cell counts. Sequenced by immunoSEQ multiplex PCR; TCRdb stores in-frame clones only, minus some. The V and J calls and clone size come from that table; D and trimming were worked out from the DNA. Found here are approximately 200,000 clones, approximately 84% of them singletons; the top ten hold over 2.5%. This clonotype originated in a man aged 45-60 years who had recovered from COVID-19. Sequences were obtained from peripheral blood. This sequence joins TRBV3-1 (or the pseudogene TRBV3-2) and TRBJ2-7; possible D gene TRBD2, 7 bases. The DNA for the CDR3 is TGTGCCAGCAGCCCACCTGGGGGGGGCTACTACGAGCAGTACTTC. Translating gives CASSPPGGGYYEQYF.